These 12 T cell receptor beta chains share one sample of origin, sequenced in a study of shared clonotypes between healthy human individuals. Produced via immunoSEQ multiplex PCR; TCRdb's table is partial and in-frame only. The table lists millions of clones, roughly 94% of them singletons, with more than 0.1% in the top ten. Sequences were obtained from naive CD4+ T cells sorted from blood. Subset denoted: CD45RA+ positively selected. The receptors were sampled from a young man in good health.

The genes are TRBV6-5 and TRBJ1-4; D remains unclear. The CDR3 length is 14 residues. Germline V lookup: CDR1 MNHEY, CDR2 SVGAGI. Trimming cost V 6 bases and J 7 bases, with 15 bases left between them. This chain's CDR3 is CASRNGRQGEKLFF. The CDR3 nucleotides are TGTGCCAGCAGAAATGGAAGACAAGGTGAAAAACTGTTTTTT.

The chain carries TRBV15 and TRBJ2-1; perhaps TRBD2 as D (5 bases). This CDR3 is 11 amino acids long. The germline gives CDR1 LNHNV, CDR2 YYDKDF (reference sequence). Trimming stripped 0 bases from V and 15 bases from J, with 9 bases between. The CDR3, as DNA: TGTGCCACCAGCAGAGAATGGAGGATGTTCTTC. It translates to CATSREWRMFF. Looking up the rest from reference TRBV15 and TRBJ2-1 gives the full variable domain: DAMVIQNPRYQVTQFGKPVTLSCSQTLNHNVMYWYQQKSSQAPKLLFHYYDKDFNNEADTPDNFQSRRPNTSFCFLDIRSPGLGDTAMYLCATSREWRMFFGPGTRLTVL.

Worth noting for this clone: Within the sample, other DNA sequences also encode this same CDR3. V is TRBV5-4 and J is TRBJ1-1; D unclear. The CDR3 consists of 14 residues. Germline V CDR1 and CDR2: SGHNT, YYREEE (reference sequence). The ends were cut back, 1 base at V and 3 bases at J, with 10 bases in the middle. The CDR3 is CASSLPGRDTEAFF. The CDR3 nucleotides are TGTGCCAGCAGCTTGCCGGGAAGGGACACTGAAGCTTTCTTT.

With regard to this clone: Different DNA sequences within this sample yield the same CDR3. The CDR3 coding sequence is TGTGCCAGCAGCGTACGGGACTCCACCTACGAGCAGTACTTC. This translates into CASSVRDSTYEQYF. The genes are TRBV9 and TRBJ2-7, with a tentative D call TRBD2 (6 bases). V shed 1 base and J shed 2 bases, with 10 bases lying between them. In germline, CDR1 is SGDLS, CDR2 YYNGEE. This CDR3 comprises 14 residues.

The chain has TRBV14 and TRBJ2-5, with D possibly matching TRBD1 (6 bases). The ends were cut back, 4 bases at V and 5 bases at J, with 11 bases in the middle. This CDR3 is built from 13 residues. Germline V CDR1 and CDR2: SGHDN, FVKESK. For the CDR3, the DNA is TGTGCCAGCAGCCGTATCCAGGGGGAGACCCAGTACTTC. Its translation is CASSRIQGETQYF.

The chain has TRBV5-4 and TRBJ1-1; perhaps TRBD1 as D (6 bases). Trimming removed 4 bases at V and 3 bases at J, with 13 bases between. The CDR3 is 14 amino acids. Germline CDR1 and CDR2: SGHNT and YYREEE (reference sequence). The CDR3 region is CASSQQGFYTEAFF. In DNA form, the CDR3 reads TGTGCCAGCAGCCAACAGGGCTTTTACACTGAAGCTTTCTTT.

Worth noting for this clone: Other DNA sequences in this sample translate to the same CDR3. This chain uses TRBV28 with TRBJ2-1, with D hard to call. Germline V gene data show CDR1 as MDHEN and CDR2 as SYDVKM. Trimming left V 2 bases short and J 7 bases short, with 3 bases between. The CDR3 is made up of 11 amino acids. CDR3 coding DNA: TGTGCCAGCAGTTTAGGTAATGAGCAGTTCTTC. Translation gives CASSLGNEQFF. Full variable domain (missing parts from reference TRBV28 and TRBJ2-1): DVKVTQSSRYLVKRTGEKVFLECVQDMDHENMFWYRQDPGLGLRLIYFSYDVKMKEKGDIPEGYSVSREKKERFSLILESASTNQTSMYLCASSLGNEQFFGPGTRLTVL.

This clone was recorded only once. This chain joins TRBV2 and TRBJ1-1; D call uncertain. CDR1 is SNHLY and CDR2 is FYNNEI in the germline V gene. V lost 6 bases and J lost 3, with 11 bases in between. This CDR3 region has 13 residues. The CDR3 coding sequence is TGTGCCAGCAGCCGGGGTCTGGACACTGAAGCTTTCTTT. Encoded protein: CASSRGLDTEAFF.

The rearrangement uses TRBV6-6 and TRBJ2-7; TRBD1 or TRBD2 may be the D gene (5 bases each). V dropped 2 bases and J dropped 2 bases, with 13 bases sitting between them. CDR1 and CDR2 (germline): MNHNY, SVGAGI (reference sequence). The CDR3 loop spans 15 amino acids. CDR3 sequence: CASSYGRDATYEQYF. CDR3 sequence (DNA): TGTGCCAGCAGTTACGGACGGGACGCAACCTACGAGCAGTACTTC.

The CDR3 is CASSLLGFGYTF. CDR3 nucleotides: TGCGCCAGCAGCTTATTGGGCTTCGGCTACACCTTC. This chain connects TRBV5-1 to TRBJ1-2; D remains ambiguous. The CDR3 spans 12 residues. Trimming stripped 2 bases from V and 8 bases from J, with 10 bases between. The V gene's germline CDR1 is SGHRS and CDR2 YFSETQ.

This chain uses TRBV4-3 with TRBJ2-2; D unclear. The germline V and J ends were trimmed by 0 bases and 2 bases, with 10 bases remaining between them. This CDR3 spans 16 amino acids. Germline V gene sequence: CDR1 LGHNA, CDR2 YSLEER. CDR3 coding DNA: TGCGCCAGCAGCCAAGAAAAACTCGGAAACACCGGGGAGCTGTTTTTT. Residues: CASSQEKLGNTGELFF.

This chain uses TRBV29-1 with TRBJ1-2; weak D call: TRBD1 (6 bases). V was clipped by 2 bases and J by 5 bases, with 15 bases between them. The CDR3 totals 14 residues. Germline V CDR1 and CDR2: SQVTM, ANQGSEA. CDR3 bases: TGCAGCGTTGAAAGGGCAGGGGTCCCGTATGGCTACACCTTC. Translated: CSVERAGVPYGYTF.